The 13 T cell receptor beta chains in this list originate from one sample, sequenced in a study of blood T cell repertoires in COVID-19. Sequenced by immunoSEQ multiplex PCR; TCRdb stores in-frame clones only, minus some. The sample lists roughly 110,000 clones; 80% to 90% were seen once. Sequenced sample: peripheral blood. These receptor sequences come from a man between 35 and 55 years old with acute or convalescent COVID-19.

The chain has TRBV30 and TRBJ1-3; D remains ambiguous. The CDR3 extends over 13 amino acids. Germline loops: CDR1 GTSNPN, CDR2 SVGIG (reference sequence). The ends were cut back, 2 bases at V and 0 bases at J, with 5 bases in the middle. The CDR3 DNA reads TGTGCCTGGAGTTCCAGCTCTGGAAACACCATATATTTT. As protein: CAWSSSSGNTIYF. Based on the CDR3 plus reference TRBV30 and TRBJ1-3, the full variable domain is SQTIHQWPATLVQPVGSPLSLECTVEGTSNPNLYWYRQAAGRGLQLLFYSVGIGQISSEVPQNLSASRPQDRQFILSSKKLLLSDSGFYLCAWSSSSGNTIYFGEGSWLTVV.

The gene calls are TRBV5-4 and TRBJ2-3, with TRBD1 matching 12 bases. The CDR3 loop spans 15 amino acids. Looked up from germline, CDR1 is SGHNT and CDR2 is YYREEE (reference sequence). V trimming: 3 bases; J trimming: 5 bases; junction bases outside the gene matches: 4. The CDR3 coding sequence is TGTGCCAGCAGCTCCGGGACAGGGGGCGGAGATACGCAGTATTTT. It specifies CASSSGTGGGDTQYF.

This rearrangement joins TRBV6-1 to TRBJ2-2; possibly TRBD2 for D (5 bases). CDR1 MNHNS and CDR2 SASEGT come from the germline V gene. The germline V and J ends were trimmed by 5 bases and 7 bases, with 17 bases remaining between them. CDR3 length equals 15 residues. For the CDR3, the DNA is TGTGCCAGCAGTTTGAATGGTGAGGGCGGCGGGGAGCTGTTTTTT. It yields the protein CASSLNGEGGGELFF.

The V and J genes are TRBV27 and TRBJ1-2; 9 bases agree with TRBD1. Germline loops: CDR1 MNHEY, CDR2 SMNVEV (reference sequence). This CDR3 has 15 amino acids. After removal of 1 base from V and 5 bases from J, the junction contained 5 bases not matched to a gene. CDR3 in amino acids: CASSLCDRGGYGYTF. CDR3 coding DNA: TGTGCCAGCAGTTTATGCGACAGGGGGGGGTATGGCTACACCTTC.

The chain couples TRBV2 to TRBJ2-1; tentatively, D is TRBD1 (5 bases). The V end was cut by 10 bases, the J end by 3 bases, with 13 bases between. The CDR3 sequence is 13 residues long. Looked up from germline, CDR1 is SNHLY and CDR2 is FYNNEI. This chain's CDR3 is CATRQSSYNEQFF. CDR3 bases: TGTGCCACAAGACAGTCAAGCTACAATGAGCAGTTCTTC.

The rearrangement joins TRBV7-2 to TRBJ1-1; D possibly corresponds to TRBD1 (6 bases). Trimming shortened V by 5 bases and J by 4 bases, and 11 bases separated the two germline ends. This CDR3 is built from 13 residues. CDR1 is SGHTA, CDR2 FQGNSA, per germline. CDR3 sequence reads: CASSPPQGTEAFF. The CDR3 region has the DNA TGTGCCAGCAGCCCCCCACAGGGCACTGAAGCTTTCTTT.

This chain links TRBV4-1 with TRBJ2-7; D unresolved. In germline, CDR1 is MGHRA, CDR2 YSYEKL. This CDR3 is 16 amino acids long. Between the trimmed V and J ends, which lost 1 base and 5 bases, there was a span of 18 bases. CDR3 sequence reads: CASSQVFTLQSHEQYF. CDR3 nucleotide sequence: TGCGCCAGCAGCCAAGTTTTCACCTTGCAGTCACACGAGCAGTACTTC.

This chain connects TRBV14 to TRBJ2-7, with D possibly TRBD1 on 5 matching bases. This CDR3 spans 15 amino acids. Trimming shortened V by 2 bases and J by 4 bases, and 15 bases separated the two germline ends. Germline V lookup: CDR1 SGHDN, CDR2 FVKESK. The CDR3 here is CASSQWSQVGYEQYF. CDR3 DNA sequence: TGTGCCAGCAGCCAATGGTCACAGGTTGGATACGAGCAGTACTTC.

The CDR3 reads CASRSPGGNTQYF. CDR3 nucleotides: TGTGCCAGCAGGTCCCCGGGGGGAAATACGCAGTATTTT. The rearrangement joins TRBV7-9 to TRBJ2-3; 7 nucleotides align to TRBD2. Trimming at V came to 6 bases and at J to 7 bases, leaving 7 bases not matched to a gene. This CDR3 has 13 amino acids. Germline V lookup: CDR1 SEHNR, CDR2 FQNEAQ (reference sequence).

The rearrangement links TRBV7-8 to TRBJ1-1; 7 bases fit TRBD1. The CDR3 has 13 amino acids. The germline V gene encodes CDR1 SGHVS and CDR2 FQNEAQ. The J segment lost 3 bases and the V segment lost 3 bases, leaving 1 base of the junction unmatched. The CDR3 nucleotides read TGTGCCAGCAGCTTCGACAGGGACACTGAAGCTTTCTTT. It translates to CASSFDRDTEAFF.

CDR3 residues: CASSPTTGGINQPQHF. CDR3 DNA: TGCGCCAGCAGTCCAACAACAGGGGGCATCAATCAGCCCCAGCATTTT. The J gene is TRBJ1-5, the V gene TRBV23-1, with TRBD1 identical over 9 bases. TRBV23-1 falls under the ORF class, with uncertain function. V lost 4 bases and J lost 3; bases outside the gene matches: 7. This CDR3 is built from 16 residues.

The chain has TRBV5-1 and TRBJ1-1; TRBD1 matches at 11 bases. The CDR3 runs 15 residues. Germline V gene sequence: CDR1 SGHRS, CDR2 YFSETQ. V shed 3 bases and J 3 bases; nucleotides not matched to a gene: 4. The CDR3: CASSWGDRGYTEAFF. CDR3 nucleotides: TGCGCCAGCAGCTGGGGGGACAGGGGGTACACTGAAGCTTTCTTT.

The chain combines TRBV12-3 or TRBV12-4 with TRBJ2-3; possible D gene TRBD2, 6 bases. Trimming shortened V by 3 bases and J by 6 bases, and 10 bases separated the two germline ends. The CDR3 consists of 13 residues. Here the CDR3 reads CASSLRGGDTQYF. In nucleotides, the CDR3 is TGTGCCAGCAGTTTGCGCGGAGGGGATACGCAGTATTTT.